These 29 T cell receptor beta chains were sequenced from one sample in a study of T cell responses to AZD1222 COVID-19 vaccine (dated by TCRdb to the early 2020s). Library preparation was by the immunoSEQ multiplex PCR assay. Not all clones reach the TCRdb copy of this immuneACCESS table, which keeps in-frame sequences only. Checked studies attribute under half of the gap to unresolved V genes and leave the rest unexplained. The sample table contains roughly 180,000 clones; only one count was recorded for 80% to 95% of them. Approximately 1.9% of the sample comes from the top ten. The sample's time point, from its label and the paper: about 28 days (+/-7) after the second vaccine dose. Sequenced here: peripheral blood, sampled 28 days after the second AZD1222 dose. The receptors stem from an adult who received the AZD1222 COVID-19 vaccine.

In DNA form, the CDR3 reads TGTGCCAGCAGTTTAGCAGGATCCTATGGCTACACCTTC. Protein: CASSLAGSYGYTF. The V gene is TRBV12-3 or TRBV12-4, the J gene TRBJ1-2; D is undetermined. The CDR3 spans 13 residues. V gave up 0 bases and J gave up 4 bases, with 6 bases separating them.

This sequence joins TRBV6-5 and TRBJ2-7; the match to TRBD2 covers 7 bases. Germline V gene lookup returns CDR1 MNHEY and CDR2 SVGAGI. The V and J ends lost 6 bases and 2 bases, in that order; junction bases with no gene match: 4. The CDR3 is 13 amino acids. The CDR3 protein is CASRPLAAYEQYF. The CDR3 coding sequence is TGTGCCAGCAGGCCCCTAGCGGCCTACGAGCAGTACTTC.

This sequence joins TRBV14 and TRBJ2-5; 8 bases are shared with TRBD1. The CDR3 loop spans 15 amino acids. The germline gives CDR1 SGHDN, CDR2 FVKESK. V dropped 5 bases and J dropped 4; count of bases not matched to a gene: 9. In DNA, the CDR3 is TGTGCCAGCAGCTCAAACAGGGGGGTAGGAGAGACCCAGTACTTC. Translated: CASSSNRGVGETQYF.

The V gene is TRBV5-1, the J gene TRBJ2-5; the D is unclear. CDR1 and CDR2 (germline): SGHRS, YFSETQ. V shed 5 bases and J shed 1 base, with 12 bases lying between them. CDR3 length: 14 amino acids. CDR3 sequence: CASSIGVLQETQYF. The CDR3 DNA reads as TGCGCCAGCAGTATTGGGGTTCTCCAAGAGACCCAGTACTTC.

This chain connects TRBV6-6 to TRBJ1-6; D not certain. The germline V and J ends were trimmed by 6 bases and 0 bases, with 6 bases remaining between them. Germline V CDR1 and CDR2: MNHNY, SVGAGI (reference sequence). This CDR3 comprises 14 residues. CDR3 DNA sequence: TGTGCCAGCAGATTGAGCTCCTATAATTCACCCCTCCACTTT. It specifies CASRLSSYNSPLHF.

The chain uses TRBV15 and TRBJ2-3; possible D gene TRBD2, 6 bases. Per germline, CDR1 LNHNV and CDR2 YYDKDF (reference sequence). The CDR3 extends over 17 amino acids. Trimming took off 1 base at V and 3 bases at J, with 17 bases between the two ends. CDR3 nucleotide sequence: TGTGCCACCAGCAGAGGTATGACCGCGGGGAGAACAGATACGCAGTATTTT. Its translation: CATSRGMTAGRTDTQYF.

This chain links TRBV27 with TRBJ2-1; 8 nucleotides agree with TRBD2. The CDR3 is made up of 16 amino acids. Germline trimming cut 2 bases from V and 8 bases from J; bases unmatched to any gene: 11. CDR1 is MNHEY and CDR2 is SMNVEV in the germline V gene (reference sequence). Here the CDR3 DNA reads TGTGCCAGCAGTTTAAGTCCGGGGGGGCCGGGGGATGAGCAGTTCTTC. It is translated as CASSLSPGGPGDEQFF.

This chain joins TRBV29-1 and TRBJ1-2; the D is unclear. The germline gives CDR1 SQVTM, CDR2 ANQGSEA. The CDR3 has 12 residues. V was cut by 7 bases and J by 8 bases, with 17 bases left in between. CDR3 in amino acids: CSAQDGPLGYTF. The CDR3 coding sequence is TGCAGCGCCCAAGACGGACCTCTGGGCTACACCTTC.

The chain links TRBV7-2 to TRBJ2-2; TRBD2 might be the D (7 bases). Trimming stripped 5 bases from V and 3 bases from J, with 19 bases between. The CDR3 is 17 residues long. Germline assignment: CDR1 SGHTA and CDR2 FQGNSA. The CDR3 nucleotides are TGTGCCAGCAGCCGGAACAGAAGGGGGGGGCACACCGGGGAGCTGTTTTTT. Translated, it gives CASSRNRRGGHTGELFF.

The chain links TRBV4-3 to TRBJ1-2; D unclear. The V gene's germline CDR1 is LGHNA and CDR2 YSLEER. The CDR3 has 15 residues. The germline V and J ends were trimmed by 4 bases and 3 bases, with 15 bases remaining between them. CDR3 DNA sequence: TGCGCCAGCAGCCCGGAGTCGCTTAGCCACTATGGCTACACCTTC. Translation: CASSPESLSHYGYTF.

J is TRBJ1-2 and V is TRBV18; 7 bases match TRBD1. Germline V gene sequence: CDR1 KGHSH, CDR2 LQKENI. V shed 3 bases, J shed 4 bases, and the junction held 5 bases outside the gene matches. CDR3 length: 14 residues. The CDR3 spells CASSPATGVYGYTF. CDR3 bases: TGTGCCAGCTCACCCGCCACAGGGGTCTATGGCTACACCTTC.

The V gene is TRBV30, the J gene TRBJ1-1, with D hard to call. The germline V gene has CDR1 GTSNPN and CDR2 SVGIG (reference sequence). V shed 2 bases and J shed 4 bases, with 14 bases lying between them. The CDR3 runs to 14 residues. As DNA, the CDR3 is TGTGCCTGGAGTCTAGGACTTTCGGGCACTGAAGCTTTCTTT. Its translation: CAWSLGLSGTEAFF.

V and J are TRBV3-1 (or the pseudogene TRBV3-2) and TRBJ1-3; the D is unclear. CDR3 length: 13 residues. Germline V gives CDR1 LGHDT, CDR2 YNNKEL (reference sequence). V was cut by 4 bases and J by 4 bases, with 8 bases left in between. Written as DNA, the CDR3 is TGTGCCAGCAGCCCATTCACGGGAAACACCATATATTTT. This sequence encodes CASSPFTGNTIYF.

CDR3 region: CASGLTSDEQFF. The CDR3, as DNA: TGTGCTAGTGGTTTGACTTCGGATGAGCAGTTCTTC. The rearrangement links TRBV12-5 to TRBJ2-1; D unresolved. In germline, CDR1 is LGHNT, CDR2 FRNRAP. The CDR3 totals 12 residues. V lost 2 bases and J lost 8, with 7 bases in between.

A single count supports this clone. This rearrangement joins TRBV5-1 to TRBJ1-4, with a possible D match to TRBD1 (5 bases). Trimming took off 5 bases at V and 8 bases at J, with 25 bases between the two ends. CDR3 length: 17 residues. Germline CDR1 and CDR2: SGHRS and YFSETQ. CDR3: CASSFRPPGTGGEKLFF. DNA for the CDR3: TGCGCCAGCAGTTTTCGCCCCCCCGGGACGGGAGGGGAAAAACTGTTTTTT.

On this clone: At one end, the junction sequence differs from germline, possibly due to a read error. The V and J genes are TRBV3-1 (or the pseudogene TRBV3-2) and TRBJ2-4; D call uncertain. The CDR3 has 11 residues. Germline V gives CDR1 LGHDT, CDR2 YNNKEL (reference sequence). DNA for the CDR3: TGTGCCAGCAGCCAACTTTCCAAAGTAATCTTC. As protein: CASSQLSKVIF.

The chain has TRBV28 and TRBJ2-5; TRBD1 matches 9 bases. Germline V gene lookup returns CDR1 MDHEN and CDR2 SYDVKM. The CDR3 extends over 14 amino acids. V was clipped by 7 bases and J by 4 bases; unmatched bases: 7. The DNA for the CDR3 is TGTGCCAGCAAAACACAGGGGGCTTCAGAGACCCAGTACTTC. It yields the protein CASKTQGASETQYF.

The chain links TRBV29-1 to TRBJ2-2; 7 bases are a match to TRBD2. With V trimmed by 6 bases and J by 0 bases, 4 bases remained unmatched. Germline assignment: CDR1 SQVTM and CDR2 ANQGSEA. This CDR3 has 14 amino acids. The CDR3 nucleotides are TGCAGCGTCCTTGGACTAGCGAACACCGGGGAGCTGTTTTTT. Amino acids: CSVLGLANTGELFF.

The chain is built from TRBV9 and TRBJ1-1, with D tentatively TRBD1 (5 bases). Trimming left V 0 bases short and J 8 bases short, with 11 bases between. The CDR3 has 13 residues. Per germline, CDR1 SGDLS and CDR2 YYNGEE. The CDR3 here is CASSVEGREEAFF. CDR3 DNA sequence: TGTGCCAGCAGCGTAGAGGGGAGAGAGGAAGCTTTCTTT.

The chain joins TRBV14 to TRBJ1-3, with no clear D. Trimming took 1 base from V and 0 from J, leaving 10 bases between them. Germline V CDR1 and CDR2: SGHDN, FVKESK. CDR3 length equals 16 residues. In nucleotides, the CDR3 is TGTGCCAGCAGCCAAGTCGGGGTTCTCTCTGGAAACACCATATATTTT. It specifies CASSQVGVLSGNTIYF.

The chain combines TRBV19 with TRBJ2-5, with D maybe TRBD2 (6 bases). Germline V gives CDR1 LNHDA, CDR2 SQIVND (reference sequence). V gave up 5 bases and J gave up 2 bases, with 9 bases separating them. The CDR3 totals 13 residues. The CDR3 reads CASSATRQETQYF. The CDR3 DNA follows: TGTGCCAGTAGTGCGACTAGGCAAGAGACCCAGTACTTC.

The chain employs TRBV24-1 and TRBJ2-3; 7 bases agree with TRBD1. Losses at the gene ends were 8 bases for V and 4 bases for J; bases not matched to a gene: 8. This CDR3 spans 14 amino acids. Germline V gene lookup returns CDR1 KGHDR and CDR2 SFDVKD. The CDR3 is CATTGGSASDTQYF. The DNA for the CDR3 is TGTGCCACCACAGGGGGTAGCGCGTCAGATACGCAGTATTTT.

The chain is built from TRBV18 and TRBJ1-3; tentatively, D is TRBD1 (5 bases). The germline V gene encodes CDR1 KGHSH and CDR2 LQKENI. CDR3 length: 15 residues. V lost 4 bases and J 4 bases, leaving 14 bases between the germline ends. CDR3 in amino acids: CASSLARTKGNTIYF. For the CDR3, the DNA is TGTGCCAGCTCACTAGCAAGGACAAAAGGAAACACCATATATTTT.

This chain joins TRBV9 and TRBJ2-1; TRBD2 matches at 12 bases. The CDR3 totals 19 residues. Trimming at V came to 3 bases and at J to 7 bases, leaving 17 bases not matched to a gene. The V gene's germline CDR1 is SGDLS and CDR2 YYNGEE. CDR3 sequence: CASSARTGASGRAKNEQFF. The CDR3 bases are TGTGCCAGCAGCGCCCGGACAGGGGCTAGCGGGAGGGCCAAGAATGAGCAGTTCTTC.

The rearrangement uses TRBV24-1 and TRBJ1-2, with D maybe TRBD1 (5 bases). Germline V gives CDR1 KGHDR, CDR2 SFDVKD. The CDR3 runs 12 residues. V was clipped by 4 bases and J by 8 bases, with 10 bases between them. CDR3 loop: CATSDPGGGYTF. CDR3 coding DNA: TGTGCCACCAGTGACCCTGGGGGGGGCTACACCTTC.

The V and J genes are TRBV11-2 and TRBJ1-2, with D perhaps TRBD1 (5 bases). V dropped 0 bases and J dropped 7 bases, with 12 bases sitting between them. The germline CDR1 and CDR2 sequences are SGHAT and FQNNGV. CDR3 length equals 14 residues. The CDR3 nucleotides read TGTGCCAGCAGCTTAGATGCGGGGGTTGTTGGCTACACCTTC. Translation gives CASSLDAGVVGYTF. The full variable domain, completed using reference TRBV11-2 and TRBJ1-2, is EAGVAQSPRYKIIEKRQSVAFWCNPISGHATLYWYQQILGQGPKLLIQFQNNGVVDDSQLPKDRFSAERLKGVDSTLKIQPAKLEDSAVYLCASSLDAGVVGYTFGSGTRLTVV.

This chain joins TRBV28 and TRBJ2-7, with D possibly being TRBD1 or TRBD2 (7 bases each). The V end lost 5 bases, the J end lost 6 bases, and 20 bases lay between the germline ends. This CDR3 comprises 15 residues. Germline assignment: CDR1 MDHEN and CDR2 SYDVKM. The CDR3, as DNA: TGTGCCAGCAGTGCCCCGACAGGGAGGGCTTCCGAGCAGTACTTC. Protein sequence: CASSAPTGRASEQYF.

The chain uses TRBV19 and TRBJ2-2; D might be TRBD1 (6 bases). Germline V gene sequence: CDR1 LNHDA, CDR2 SQIVND (reference sequence). The length of the CDR3 is 13 residues. This CDR3 reads CAARTENTGELFF. The CDR3 DNA reads as TGTGCGGCTAGGACAGAGAACACCGGGGAGCTGTTTTTT.

V is TRBV28 and J is TRBJ1-1, with D perhaps TRBD1 (5 bases). This CDR3 comprises 15 residues. The germline V and J ends were trimmed by 3 bases and 0 bases, with 11 bases remaining between them. Germline CDR1 is MDHEN and CDR2 is SYDVKM. The CDR3 DNA is TGTGCCAGCAGTTTGGGGCCAGACATGAACACTGAAGCTTTCTTT. This sequence encodes CASSLGPDMNTEAFF.